Listed below are T cell receptor beta chains from one sample, sequenced in a study of breast tumors, draining lymph nodes, adjacent tissues. Via MiXCR, TCRdb re-called the multiplex PCR reads, giving one row per CDR3 protein. Of about 230,000 distinct CDR3 sequences in the sample, approximately 31% were seen once. Specimen: axillary lymph node tissue. All receptors come from a female donor with breast cancer. Some clones in this sample may be carry-over from other donors' samples. The CDR3 runs from the conserved cysteine through the conserved F or W. A D gene is named only where the DNA matches it firmly. A clone size is listed for some rows: how often the clone was seen (once, few, many), or a class if it is expanded.

J gene | clone size | V gene | D gene | CDR3 protein | CDR3 DNA
TRBJ2-7 | many | TRBV24-1 | TRBD2 | CATSDRTSGGYEQYF | TGTGCCACCAGTGATAGGACTAGCGGGGGTTACGAGCAGTACTTC
TRBJ2-6 | - | TRBV6-5 | - | CASSLGRRGSGANVLTF | TGTGCCAGCAGTCTGGGACGAAGGGGGTCTGGGGCCAACGTCCTGACTTTC
TRBJ2-3 | many | TRBV7-9 | TRBD2 | CASSLRTSGESTDTQYF | TGTGCCAGCAGCTTACGAACTAGCGGAGAAAGCACAGATACGCAGTATTTT
TRBJ2-5 | many | TRBV20-1 | - | CSARLEETQSF | TGCAGTGCTAGACTGGAGGAGACCCAGTCCTTC
TRBJ1-2 | many | TRBV14 | - | CASSKTGGYGYTF | TGTGCCAGCAGCAAGACGGGGGGGTATGGCTACACCTTC
TRBJ1-1 | - | TRBV9 | - | CASSVERGPGTEAFF | TGTGCCAGCAGCGTAGAGCGGGGACCGGGCACTGAAGCTTTCTTT
TRBJ2-5 | many | TRBV6-1 | - | CASSDRGADQYF | TGTGCCAGCAGTGATCGAGGGGCCGACCAGTACTTC
TRBJ2-1 | many | TRBV5-1 | - | CASSLDPVSAEQFF | TGCGCCAGCAGCTTGGATCCAGTTTCCGCTGAGCAGTTCTTC
TRBJ2-1 | many | TRBV7-3 | - | CASSFNSLPPQFF | TGTGCCAGCAGCTTCAATTCCCTCCCTCCGCAGTTCTTC
TRBJ2-4 | - | TRBV7-9 | - | CASSLTPQASAAKNIQYF | TGTGCCAGCAGCTTAACCCCTCAAGCGTCAGCCGCCAAAAACATTCAGTACTTC
TRBJ1-2 | many | TRBV5-6 | - | CASSYRGPDTF | TGTGCCAGCAGCTATCGGGGCCCGGACACCTTC
TRBJ1-5 | - | TRBV19 | - | CASSIQEQETQHF | TGTGCCAGTAGTATACAGGAACAAGAGACCCAGCATTTT
TRBJ2-4 | few | TRBV12-3/TRBV12-4 | TRBD1 | CASTEQGVISKNIQYF | TGTGCCAGCACCGAACAGGGGGTAATTTCCAAAAACATTCAGTACTTC
TRBJ2-5 | many | TRBV7-2 | TRBD2 | CASSLAGLAGAQETQYF | TGTGCCAGCAGCTTAGCGGGACTAGCGGGTGCCCAAGAGACCCAGTACTTC
TRBJ2-1 | many | TRBV20-1 | TRBD1 | CSASEGAYNEQFF | TGCAGTGCTAGCGAGGGGGCTTACAATGAGCAGTTCTTC
TRBJ1-5 | many | TRBV28 | TRBD1 | CASSLGTGNQPQHF | TGTGCCAGCAGTTTGGGGACAGGTAATCAGCCCCAGCATTTT
TRBJ2-7 | many | TRBV6-1 | TRBD1 | CASTEQGTFSYEQYF | TGTGCCAGCACCGAACAGGGGACCTTCTCCTACGAGCAGTACTTC
TRBJ2-7 | many | TRBV6-2/TRBV6-3 | - | CASSAIWGQTYEQYF | TGTGCCAGCAGCGCGATATGGGGGCAAACCTACGAGCAGTACTTC
TRBJ1-5 | many | TRBV6-1 | - | CASSVGGREGPQHF | TGTGCCAGCAGTGTGGGGGGGCGTGAGGGGCCCCAGCATTTT
TRBJ2-2 | many | TRBV7-2 | TRBD2 | CASSSTSSSPGELFF | TGTGCCAGCAGCTCGACTAGCAGTTCTCCCGGGGAGCTGTTTTTT
TRBJ2-1 | many | TRBV5-1 | - | CASCSGNPYNEQFF | TGCGCCAGCTGTTCTGGGAATCCCTACAATGAGCAGTTCTTC
TRBJ2-1 | many | TRBV19 | - | CASRSVATEGYNEQFF | TGTGCCAGTAGATCAGTAGCGACCGAGGGGTACAATGAGCAGTTCTTC
TRBJ2-3 | many | TRBV9 | - | CASSVGGLDSTDTQYF | TGTGCCAGCAGCGTAGGAGGGCTCGACAGCACAGATACGCAGTATTTT
TRBJ2-7 | many | TRBV20-1 | TRBD1 | CSARIDRGRVQYF | TGCAGTGCTAGAATCGACAGGGGGCGCGTGCAGTACTTC
TRBJ1-5 | - | TRBV2 | - | CASSERGQIEETQHF | TGTGCCAGCAGTGAACGGGGGCAGATAGAAGAGACCCAGCATTTT
TRBJ1-2 | many | TRBV11-3 | - | CASSHRARAGYTF | TGTGCCAGCAGCCACCGGGCCAGGGCTGGCTACACCTTC
TRBJ2-1 | few | TRBV4-3 | TRBD2 | CASSQTGLAGGGEYNEQFF | TGCGCCAGCAGCCAAACCGGACTAGCGGGCGGAGGTGAGTACAATGAGCAGTTCTTC
TRBJ2-7 | - | TRBV2 | - | CASSDLGSHEQYF | TGTGCCAGCAGTGACCTTGGGAGCCACGAGCAGTACTTC
TRBJ2-5 | many | TRBV7-2 | - | CASSPRLVMLKETQYF | TGTGCCAGCAGCCCCCGACTAGTCATGTTAAAGGAGACCCAGTACTTC
TRBJ2-5 | - | TRBV20-1 | TRBD2 | CSAQQETSAQYF | TGCAGTGCGCAGCAAGAGACTAGCGCACAGTACTTC
TRBJ2-7 | many | TRBV20-1 | TRBD2 | CSAHLAGGVYEQYF | TGCAGTGCTCATCTAGCGGGAGGGGTCTACGAGCAGTACTTC
TRBJ2-3 | - | TRBV20-1 | - | CSTRSTEISQYF | TGCAGTACTCGTTCGACGGAGATTTCGCAGTACTTT
TRBJ2-7 | many | TRBV6-6 | TRBD2 | CASTPGLAGAYEQYF | TGTGCCAGCACCCCGGGACTAGCGGGAGCCTACGAGCAGTACTTC
TRBJ1-5 | - | TRBV24-1 | - | CATRDPTPNRGQHF | TGTGCCACCAGAGATCCCACGCCCAATAGGGGCCAGCATTTT
TRBJ2-3 | many | TRBV5-1 | TRBD2 | CASSPKRTRTDTQYF | TGCGCCAGCAGCCCCAAGAGGACTAGGACAGATACGCAGTATTTT
TRBJ1-1 | - | TRBV29-1 | - | CSVEEFGTEAFF | TGCAGCGTTGAGGAGTTTGGCACTGAAGCTTTCTTT
TRBJ2-7 | - | TRBV29-1 | - | CSVDAGQDTYEQYF | TGCAGCGTTGACGCGGGGCAGGACACCTACGAGCAGTACTTC
TRBJ2-3 | - | TRBV18 | - | CASSPRRRETDTQCF | TGTGCCAGCTCACCGAGAAGGAGGGAGACAGATACGCAGTGTTTT
TRBJ1-4 | many | TRBV2 | - | CASRALGEGSLFF | TGTGCCAGCAGGGCCCTGGGGGAGGGAAGCCTGTTTTTT